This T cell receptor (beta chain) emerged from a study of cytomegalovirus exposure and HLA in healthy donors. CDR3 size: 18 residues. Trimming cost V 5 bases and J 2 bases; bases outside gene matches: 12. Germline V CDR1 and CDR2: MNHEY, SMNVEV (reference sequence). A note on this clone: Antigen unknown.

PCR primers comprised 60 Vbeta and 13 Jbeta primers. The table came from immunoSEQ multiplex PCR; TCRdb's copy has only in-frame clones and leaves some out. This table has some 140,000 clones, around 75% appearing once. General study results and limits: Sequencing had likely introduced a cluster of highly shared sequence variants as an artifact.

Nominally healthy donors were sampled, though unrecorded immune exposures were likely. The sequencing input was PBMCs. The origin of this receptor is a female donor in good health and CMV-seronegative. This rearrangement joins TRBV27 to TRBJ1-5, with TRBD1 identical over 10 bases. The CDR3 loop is CASSSSGTGEGGNQPQHF. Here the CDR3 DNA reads TGTGCCAGCAGTAGTTCCGGGACAGGGGAAGGGGGCAATCAGCCCCAGCATTTT.